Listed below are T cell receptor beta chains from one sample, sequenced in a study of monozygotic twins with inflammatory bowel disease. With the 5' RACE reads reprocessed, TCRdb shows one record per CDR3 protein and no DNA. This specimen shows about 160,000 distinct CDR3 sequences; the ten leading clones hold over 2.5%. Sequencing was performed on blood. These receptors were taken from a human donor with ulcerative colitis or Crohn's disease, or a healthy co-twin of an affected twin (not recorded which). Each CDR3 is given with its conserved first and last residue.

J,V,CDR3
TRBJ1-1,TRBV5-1,CASSLDVGGRMNTEAFF
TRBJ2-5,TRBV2,CASSEFRGTQYF
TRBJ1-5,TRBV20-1,CSASPRGVHPQHF
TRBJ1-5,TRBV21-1,CASSKEKWGNGNQPQHF
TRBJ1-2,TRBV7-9,CASSLTGPYGYTF
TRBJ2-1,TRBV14,CASSDGLAVNEQFF
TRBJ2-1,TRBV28,CASSFGTGAYNEQFF
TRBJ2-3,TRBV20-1,CSARDPSGASDTQYF
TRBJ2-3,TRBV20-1,CSANPDTFSTDTQYF
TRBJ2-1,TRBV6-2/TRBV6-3,CASTPGQYNEQFF
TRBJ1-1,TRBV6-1,CASSRPGLGEEAFF
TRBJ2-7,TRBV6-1,CASSETDRNYEQYF
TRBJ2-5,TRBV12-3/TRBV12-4,CASSTKGQEGETQYF
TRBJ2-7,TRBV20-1,CSALVPGPRGNEQYF
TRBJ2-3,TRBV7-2,CASSFGARLTADTQYF
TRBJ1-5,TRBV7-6,CASSFGQGNQPQHF
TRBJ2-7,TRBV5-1,CASSLAGDRDYEQYF
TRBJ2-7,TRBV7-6,CASSRIPGLGIHEQYF
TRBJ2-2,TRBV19,CASTIVQGNTGELFF
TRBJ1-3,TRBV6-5,CASTQGTGAGNTIYF
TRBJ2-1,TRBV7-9,CASSPHPTGTYNEQFF
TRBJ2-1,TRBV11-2,CASSFGTADEQFF
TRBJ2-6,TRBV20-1,CSARDANGGANVLTF
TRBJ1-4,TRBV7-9,CASSLGTAEEKLFF
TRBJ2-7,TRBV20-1,CSARLAGSPYEQYF
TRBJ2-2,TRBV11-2,CASSPRDTVYTGELFF
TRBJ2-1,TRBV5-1,CASSSMMNSGRVYNEQFF
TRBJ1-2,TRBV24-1,CATSDPNRGRGYTF
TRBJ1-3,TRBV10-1,CASSSKIGNTIYF
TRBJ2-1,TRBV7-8,CASSYTNEQFF
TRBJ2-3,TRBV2,CASLQGLSTDTQYF
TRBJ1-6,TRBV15,CATSRDRGRSPLHF
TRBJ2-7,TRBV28,CASKKGPPTYEQYF
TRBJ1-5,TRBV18,CASSPITGSDQPQHF
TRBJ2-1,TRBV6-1,CASSATGTSGSHEQFF
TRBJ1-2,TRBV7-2,CASSLSQLNYGYTF
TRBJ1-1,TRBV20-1,CSARDLQPSNTEAFF
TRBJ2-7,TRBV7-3,CASSSTGLAREQYF
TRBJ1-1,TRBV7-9,CASSSREGYTEAFF
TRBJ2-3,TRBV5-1,CASSQILAGGKTDTQYF
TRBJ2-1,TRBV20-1,CSAKQGPITNEQFF
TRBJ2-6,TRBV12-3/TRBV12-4,CASSPIVSGQGYSGANVLTF
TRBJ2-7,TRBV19,CASSAGTGVYEQYF
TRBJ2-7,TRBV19,CASSIRTGSDYEQYF
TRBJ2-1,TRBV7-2,CASSPPRVGEQFF
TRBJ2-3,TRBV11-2,CASSLESGFGLAGEADTQYF
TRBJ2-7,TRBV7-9,CASSSRLYEQYF
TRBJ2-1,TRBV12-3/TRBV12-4,CASNFSGRANNEQFF
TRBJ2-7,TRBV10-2,CASSSAAGGYDQYF
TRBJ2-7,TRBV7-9,CASSLRREKGYEQYF
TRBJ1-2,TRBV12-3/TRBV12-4,CASSPDVTYGYTF
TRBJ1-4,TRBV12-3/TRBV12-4,CASSFGPGEKLFF
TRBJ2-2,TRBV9,CASSAQVNTGELFF